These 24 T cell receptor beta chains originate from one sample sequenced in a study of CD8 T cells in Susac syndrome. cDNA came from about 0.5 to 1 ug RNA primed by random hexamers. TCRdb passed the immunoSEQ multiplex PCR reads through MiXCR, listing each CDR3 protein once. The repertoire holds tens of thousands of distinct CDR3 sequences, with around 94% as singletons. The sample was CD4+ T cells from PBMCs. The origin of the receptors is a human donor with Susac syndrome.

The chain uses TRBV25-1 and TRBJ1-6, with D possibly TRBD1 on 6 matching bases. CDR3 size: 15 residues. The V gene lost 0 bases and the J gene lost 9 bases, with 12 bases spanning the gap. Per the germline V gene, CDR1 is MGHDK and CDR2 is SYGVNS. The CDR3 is CASSEYSGGASPLHF. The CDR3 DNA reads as TGTGCCAGCAGTGAATATTCCGGGGGCGCTTCACCCCTCCACTTT. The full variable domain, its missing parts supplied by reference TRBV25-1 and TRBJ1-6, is EADIYQTPRYLVIGTGKKITLECSQTMGHDKMYWYQQDPGMELHLIHYSYGVNSTEKGDLSSESTVSRIRTEHFPLTLESARPSHTSQYLCASSEYSGGASPLHFGNGTRLTVT.

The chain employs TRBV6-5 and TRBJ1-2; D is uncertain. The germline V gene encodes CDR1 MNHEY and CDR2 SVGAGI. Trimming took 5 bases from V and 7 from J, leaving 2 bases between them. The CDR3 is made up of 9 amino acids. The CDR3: CASSLGYTF. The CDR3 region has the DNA TGTGCCAGCAGTCTTGGCTACACCTTC.

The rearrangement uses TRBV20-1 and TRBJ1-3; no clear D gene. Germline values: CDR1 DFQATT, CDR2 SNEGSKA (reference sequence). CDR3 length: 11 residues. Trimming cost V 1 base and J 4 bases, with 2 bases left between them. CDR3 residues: CSARAGNTIYF. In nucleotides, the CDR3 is TGCAGTGCTAGAGCCGGAAACACCATATATTTT.

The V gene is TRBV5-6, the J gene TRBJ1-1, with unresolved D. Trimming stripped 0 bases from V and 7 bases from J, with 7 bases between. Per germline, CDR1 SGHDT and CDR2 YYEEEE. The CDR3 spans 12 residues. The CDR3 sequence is CASSLVGFEAFF. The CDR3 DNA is TGTGCCAGCAGCTTGGTAGGCTTTGAAGCTTTCTTT.

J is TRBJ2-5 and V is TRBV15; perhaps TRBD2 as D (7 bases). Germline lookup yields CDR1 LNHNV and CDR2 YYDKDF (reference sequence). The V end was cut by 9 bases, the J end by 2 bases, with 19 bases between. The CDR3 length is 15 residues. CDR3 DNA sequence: TGTGCCACTGGGAACGGGGGGACAACACAAGAGACCCAGTACTTC. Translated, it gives CATGNGGTTQETQYF.

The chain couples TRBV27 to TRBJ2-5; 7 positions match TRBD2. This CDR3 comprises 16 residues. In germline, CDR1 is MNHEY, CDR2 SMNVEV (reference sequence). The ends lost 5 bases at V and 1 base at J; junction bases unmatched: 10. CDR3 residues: CASSLPRGDGQETQYF. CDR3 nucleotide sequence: TGTGCCAGCAGTCTTCCCCGGGGGGATGGCCAAGAGACCCAGTACTTC.

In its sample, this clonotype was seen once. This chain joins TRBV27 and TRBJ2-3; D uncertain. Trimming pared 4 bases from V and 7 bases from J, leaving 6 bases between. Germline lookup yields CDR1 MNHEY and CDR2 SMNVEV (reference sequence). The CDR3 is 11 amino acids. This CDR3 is CASSSGYTQYF. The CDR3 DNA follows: TGTGCCAGCAGTTCCGGGTATACGCAGTATTTT.

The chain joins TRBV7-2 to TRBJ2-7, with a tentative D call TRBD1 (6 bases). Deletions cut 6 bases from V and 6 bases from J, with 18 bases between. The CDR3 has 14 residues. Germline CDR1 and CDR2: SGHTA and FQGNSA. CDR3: CASSNTGKGLEQYF. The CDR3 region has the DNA TGTGCCAGCAGTAATACAGGGAAGGGTCTCGAGCAGTACTTC.

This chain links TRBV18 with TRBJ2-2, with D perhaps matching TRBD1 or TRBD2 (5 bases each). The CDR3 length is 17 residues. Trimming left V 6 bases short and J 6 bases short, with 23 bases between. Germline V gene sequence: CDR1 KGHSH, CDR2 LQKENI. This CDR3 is CASSSLGAVIRPGELFF. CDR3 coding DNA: TGTGCCAGCTCCTCCCTCGGGGCAGTCATCCGGCCCGGGGAGCTGTTTTTT.

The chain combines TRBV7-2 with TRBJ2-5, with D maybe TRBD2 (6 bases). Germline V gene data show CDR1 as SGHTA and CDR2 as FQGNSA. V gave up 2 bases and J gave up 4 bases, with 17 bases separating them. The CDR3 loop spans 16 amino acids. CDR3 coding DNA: TGTGCCAGCAGCTTACAGGCGGGGCAGCCCCCAGAGACCCAGTACTTC. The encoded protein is CASSLQAGQPPETQYF.

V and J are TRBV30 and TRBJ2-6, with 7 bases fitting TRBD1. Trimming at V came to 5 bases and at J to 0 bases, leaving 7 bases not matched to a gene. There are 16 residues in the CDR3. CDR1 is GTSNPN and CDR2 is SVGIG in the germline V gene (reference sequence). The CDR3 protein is CAWEGTALSGANVLTF. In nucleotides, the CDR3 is TGTGCCTGGGAGGGGACAGCGCTCTCTGGGGCCAACGTCCTGACTTTC. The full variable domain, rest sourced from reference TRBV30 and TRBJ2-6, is SQTIHQWPATLVQPVGSPLSLECTVEGTSNPNLYWYRQAAGRGLQLLFYSVGIGQISSEVPQNLSASRPQDRQFILSSKKLLLSDSGFYLCAWEGTALSGANVLTFGAGSRLTVL.

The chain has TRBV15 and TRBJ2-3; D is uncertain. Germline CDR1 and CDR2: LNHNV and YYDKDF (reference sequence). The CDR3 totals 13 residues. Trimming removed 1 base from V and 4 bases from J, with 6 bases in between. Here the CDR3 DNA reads TGTGCCACCAGCAGAGTTCAGCCAGATACGCAGTATTTT. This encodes CATSRVQPDTQYF.

This CDR3 is CASQAGGFYEQYF. In DNA, the CDR3 is TGTGCCAGCCAGGCAGGGGGATTCTACGAGCAGTACTTC. The rearrangement uses TRBV27 and TRBJ2-7; 7 bases map to TRBD1. The CDR3 has 13 amino acids. V lost 8 bases to trimming and J lost 3 bases; unmatched junction nucleotides: 7. Germline V lookup: CDR1 MNHEY, CDR2 SMNVEV (reference sequence).

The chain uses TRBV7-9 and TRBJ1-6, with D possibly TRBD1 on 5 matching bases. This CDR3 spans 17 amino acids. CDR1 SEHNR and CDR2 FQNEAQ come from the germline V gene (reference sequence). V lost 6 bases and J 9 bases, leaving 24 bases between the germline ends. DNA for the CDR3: TGTGCCAGCAGTAACCATGATGGGAAAGGGGCCGGTTCACCCCTCCACTTT. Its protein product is CASSNHDGKGAGSPLHF.

The CDR3 nucleotides are TGCAGTGCTAGACAACTCGACAGATACGAGCAGTACTTC. The encoded protein is CSARQLDRYEQYF. The J gene is TRBJ2-7, the V gene TRBV20-1; possible D gene TRBD1, 5 bases. CDR1 DFQATT and CDR2 SNEGSKA come from the germline V gene (reference sequence). V gave up 2 bases and J gave up 4 bases, with 12 bases separating them. This CDR3 contains 13 residues.

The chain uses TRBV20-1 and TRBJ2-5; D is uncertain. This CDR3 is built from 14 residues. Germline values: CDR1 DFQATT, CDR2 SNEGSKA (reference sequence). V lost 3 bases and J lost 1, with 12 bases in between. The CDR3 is CSARAAAAQETQYF. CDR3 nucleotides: TGCAGTGCTAGGGCCGCAGCAGCCCAAGAGACCCAGTACTTC.

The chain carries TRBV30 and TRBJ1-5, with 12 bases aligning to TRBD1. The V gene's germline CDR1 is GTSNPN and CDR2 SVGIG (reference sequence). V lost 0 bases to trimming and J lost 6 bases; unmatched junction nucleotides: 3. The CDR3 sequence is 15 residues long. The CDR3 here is CAWSVGTGGIQPQHF. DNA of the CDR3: TGTGCCTGGAGTGTAGGGACAGGGGGCATTCAGCCCCAGCATTTT.

CDR3 in amino acids: CSGAGGNSPLHF. The CDR3 DNA reads as TGCAGTGGCGCCGGAGGGAATTCACCCCTCCACTTT. V gene TRBV20-1 combines with J gene TRBJ1-6; D gene uncertain. The CDR3 is made up of 12 amino acids. Germline CDR1 reads DFQATT; CDR2 reads SNEGSKA (reference sequence). The V gene lost 7 bases and the J gene lost 7 bases, with 11 bases spanning the gap.

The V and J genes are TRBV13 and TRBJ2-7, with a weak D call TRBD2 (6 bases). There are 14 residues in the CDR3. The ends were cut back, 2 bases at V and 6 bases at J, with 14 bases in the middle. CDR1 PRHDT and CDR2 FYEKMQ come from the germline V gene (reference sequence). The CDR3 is CASSLNPGDGEQYF. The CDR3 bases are TGTGCCAGCAGCTTAAACCCGGGGGACGGCGAGCAGTACTTC.

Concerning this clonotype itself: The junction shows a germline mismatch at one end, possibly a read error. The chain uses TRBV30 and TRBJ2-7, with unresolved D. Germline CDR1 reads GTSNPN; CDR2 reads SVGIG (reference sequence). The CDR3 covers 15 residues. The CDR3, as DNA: TGTGCCTGGACGCCTCAGGCGGCCCGGCGCTACGGGCAGTACTTC. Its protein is CAWTPQAARRYGQYF.

The CDR3 spells CSVGEGAYTGELFF. The CDR3 region has the DNA TGCAGCGTTGGTGAGGGGGCGTACACCGGGGAGCTGTTTTTT. This chain uses TRBV29-1 with TRBJ2-2, with 7 nucleotides matching TRBD1. Germline V gives CDR1 SQVTM, CDR2 ANQGSEA. The ends lost 4 bases at V and 3 bases at J; junction bases unmatched: 5. There are 14 residues in the CDR3.

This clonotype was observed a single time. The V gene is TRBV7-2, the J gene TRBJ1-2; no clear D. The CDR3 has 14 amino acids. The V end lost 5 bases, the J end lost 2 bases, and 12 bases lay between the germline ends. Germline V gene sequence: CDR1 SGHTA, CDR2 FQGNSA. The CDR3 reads CASSRTSVNYGYTF. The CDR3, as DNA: TGTGCCAGCAGCCGTACGTCAGTGAACTATGGCTACACCTTC.

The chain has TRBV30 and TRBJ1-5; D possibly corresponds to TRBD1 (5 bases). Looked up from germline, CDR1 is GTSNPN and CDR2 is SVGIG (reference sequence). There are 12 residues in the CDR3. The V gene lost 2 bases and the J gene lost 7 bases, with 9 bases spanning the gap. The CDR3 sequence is CAWSLGTQPQHF. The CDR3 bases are TGTGCCTGGAGTTTAGGGACCCAGCCCCAGCATTTT. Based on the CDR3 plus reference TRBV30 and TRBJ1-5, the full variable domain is SQTIHQWPATLVQPVGSPLSLECTVEGTSNPNLYWYRQAAGRGLQLLFYSVGIGQISSEVPQNLSASRPQDRQFILSSKKLLLSDSGFYLCAWSLGTQPQHFGDGTRLSIL.

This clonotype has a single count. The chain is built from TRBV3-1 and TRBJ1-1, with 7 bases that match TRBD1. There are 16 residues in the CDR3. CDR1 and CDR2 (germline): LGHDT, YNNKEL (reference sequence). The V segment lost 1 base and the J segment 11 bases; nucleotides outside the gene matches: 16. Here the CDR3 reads CASSQGAWGLDRAAFF. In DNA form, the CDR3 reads TGTGCCAGCAGCCAAGGAGCTTGGGGGTTAGACAGGGCGGCTTTCTTT.